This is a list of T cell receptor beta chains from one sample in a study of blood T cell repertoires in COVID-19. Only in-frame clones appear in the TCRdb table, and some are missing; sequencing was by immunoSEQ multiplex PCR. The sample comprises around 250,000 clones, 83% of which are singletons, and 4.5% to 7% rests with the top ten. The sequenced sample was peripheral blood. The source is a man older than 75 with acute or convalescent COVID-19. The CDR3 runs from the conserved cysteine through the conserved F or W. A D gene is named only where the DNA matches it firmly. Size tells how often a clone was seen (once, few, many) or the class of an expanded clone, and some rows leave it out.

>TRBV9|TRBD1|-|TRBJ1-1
CASSVGQGGTEAFF
TGTGCCAGCAGCGTCGGACAGGGAGGGACTGAAGCTTTCTTT
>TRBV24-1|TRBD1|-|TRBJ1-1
CATSKGQGADTEAFF
TGTGCCACCAGTAAGGGACAGGGGGCTGACACTGAAGCTTTCTTT
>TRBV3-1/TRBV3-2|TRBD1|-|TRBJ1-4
CASSRQGQLNEKLFF
TGTGCCAGCAGTCGACAGGGCCAGCTCAATGAAAAACTGTTTTTT
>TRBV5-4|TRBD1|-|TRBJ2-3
CASSLIGTGSDTQYF
TGTGCCAGCAGCTTGATCGGGACAGGGTCAGATACGCAGTATTTT
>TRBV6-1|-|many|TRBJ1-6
CASSEAVNNSPLHF
TGTGCCAGCAGTGAGGCAGTCAATAATTCACCCCTCCACTTT
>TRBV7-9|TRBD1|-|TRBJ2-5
CASSRTGQETQYF
TGTGCCAGCAGTCGGACAGGGCAAGAGACCCAGTACTTC
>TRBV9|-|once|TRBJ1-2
CASSPSGGQANGYTF
TGTGCCAGCAGCCCCTCCGGGGGGCAGGCGAATGGCTACACCTTC
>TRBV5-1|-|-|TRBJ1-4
CASSLYPGFNEKLFF
TGCGCCAGCAGCTTGTACCCAGGTTTTAATGAAAAACTGTTTTTT
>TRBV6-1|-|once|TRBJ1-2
CASSESGYGYTF
TGTGCCAGCAGTGAATCGGGTTATGGCTACACCTTC
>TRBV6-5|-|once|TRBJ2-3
CASSRPGGDTQYF
TGTGCCAGCAGCCGGCCGGGTGGAGATACGCAGTATTTT
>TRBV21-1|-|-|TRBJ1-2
CASSKALSGQGCYGYTF
TGTGCCAGCAGCAAAGCGCTTTCGGGACAGGGGTGCTATGGCTACACCTTC
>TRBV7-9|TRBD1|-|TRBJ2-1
CASSQGQGAANEQFF
TGTGCCAGCAGCCAGGGACAGGGGGCAGCCAATGAGCAGTTCTTC
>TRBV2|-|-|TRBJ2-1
CASTRDRTYNEQFF
TGTGCCAGCACCCGAGACAGGACCTACAATGAGCAGTTCTTC
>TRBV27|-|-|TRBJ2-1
CASSLSGTTYNEQFF
TGTGCCAGCAGTTTAAGCGGCACAACCTACAATGAGCAGTTCTTC
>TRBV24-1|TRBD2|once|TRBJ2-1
CATSDFASGGAGWKEQFF
TGTGCCACCAGTGATTTTGCTAGCGGGGGGGCAGGGTGGAAGGAGCAGTTCTTC
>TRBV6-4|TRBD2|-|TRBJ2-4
CASSESNSGSHIQYF
TGTGCCAGCAGTGAGTCTAATAGCGGGAGCCACATTCAGTACTTC